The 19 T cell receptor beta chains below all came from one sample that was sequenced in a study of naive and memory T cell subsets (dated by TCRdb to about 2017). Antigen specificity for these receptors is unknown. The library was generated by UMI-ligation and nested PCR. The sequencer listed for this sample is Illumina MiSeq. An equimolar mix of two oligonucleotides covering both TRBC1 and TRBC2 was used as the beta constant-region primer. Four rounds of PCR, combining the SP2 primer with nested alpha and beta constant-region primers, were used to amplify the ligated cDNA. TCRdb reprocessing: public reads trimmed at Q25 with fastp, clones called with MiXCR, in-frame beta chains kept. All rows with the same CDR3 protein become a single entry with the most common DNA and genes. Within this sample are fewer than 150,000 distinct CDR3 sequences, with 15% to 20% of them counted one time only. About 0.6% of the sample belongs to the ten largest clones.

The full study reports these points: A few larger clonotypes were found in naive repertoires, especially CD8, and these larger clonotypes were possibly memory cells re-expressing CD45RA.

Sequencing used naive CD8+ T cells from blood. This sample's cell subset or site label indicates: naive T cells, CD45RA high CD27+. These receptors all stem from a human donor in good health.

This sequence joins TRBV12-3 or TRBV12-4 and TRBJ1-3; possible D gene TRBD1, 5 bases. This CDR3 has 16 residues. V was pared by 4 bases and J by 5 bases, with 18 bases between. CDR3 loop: CASSSIGVPTRNTIYF. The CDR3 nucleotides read TGTGCCAGCAGTTCCATAGGGGTCCCGACGCGAAACACCATATATTTT.

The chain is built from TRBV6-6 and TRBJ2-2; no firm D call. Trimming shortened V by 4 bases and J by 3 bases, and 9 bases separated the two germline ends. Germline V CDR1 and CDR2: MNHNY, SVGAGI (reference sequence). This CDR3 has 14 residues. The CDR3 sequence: CASSWGPYTGELFF. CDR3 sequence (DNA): TGTGCCAGCAGTTGGGGTCCCTACACCGGGGAGCTGTTTTTT.

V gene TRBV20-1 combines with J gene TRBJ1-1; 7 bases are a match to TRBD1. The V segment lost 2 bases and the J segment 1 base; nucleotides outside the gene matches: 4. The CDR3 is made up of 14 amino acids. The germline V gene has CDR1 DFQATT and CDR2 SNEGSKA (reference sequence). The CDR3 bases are TGCAGTGCTAGAAGGGGGCTCGGGAACACTGAAGCTTTCTTT. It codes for CSARRGLGNTEAFF.

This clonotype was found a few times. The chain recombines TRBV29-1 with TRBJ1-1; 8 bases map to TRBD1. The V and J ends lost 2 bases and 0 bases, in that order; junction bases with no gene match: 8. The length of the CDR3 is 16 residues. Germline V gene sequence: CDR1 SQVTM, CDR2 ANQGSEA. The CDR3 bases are TGCAGCGTTGAAAACAGGGGGGCGTCGGTGAACACTGAAGCTTTCTTT. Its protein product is CSVENRGASVNTEAFF.

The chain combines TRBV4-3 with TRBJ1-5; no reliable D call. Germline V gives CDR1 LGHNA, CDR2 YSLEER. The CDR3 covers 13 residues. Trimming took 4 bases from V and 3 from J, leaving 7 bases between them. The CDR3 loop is CASSLTFNQPQHF. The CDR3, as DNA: TGCGCCAGCAGCCTAACCTTCAATCAGCCCCAGCATTTT.

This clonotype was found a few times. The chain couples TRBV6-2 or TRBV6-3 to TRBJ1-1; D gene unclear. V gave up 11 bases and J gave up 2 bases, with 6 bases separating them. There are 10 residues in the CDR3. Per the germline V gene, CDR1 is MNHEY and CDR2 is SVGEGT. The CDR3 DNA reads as TGTGCCTGCGGAAACACTGAAGCTTTCTTT. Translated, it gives CACGNTEAFF.

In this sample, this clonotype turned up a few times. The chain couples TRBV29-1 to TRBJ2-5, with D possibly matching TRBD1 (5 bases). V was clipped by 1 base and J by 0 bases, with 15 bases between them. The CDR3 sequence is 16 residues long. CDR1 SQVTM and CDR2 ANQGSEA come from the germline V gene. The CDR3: CSVEGAGPLYQETQYF. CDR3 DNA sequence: TGCAGCGTTGAAGGGGCAGGGCCCCTGTACCAAGAGACCCAGTACTTC.

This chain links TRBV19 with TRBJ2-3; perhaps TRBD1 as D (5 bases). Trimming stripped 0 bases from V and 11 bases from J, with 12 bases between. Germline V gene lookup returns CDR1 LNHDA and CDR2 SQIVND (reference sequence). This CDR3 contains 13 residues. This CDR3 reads CASSIETEVEQYF. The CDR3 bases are TGTGCCAGTAGTATAGAGACAGAGGTCGAGCAGTATTTT. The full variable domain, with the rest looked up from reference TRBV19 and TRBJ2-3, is DGGITQSPKYLFRKEGQNVTLSCEQNLNHDAMYWYRQDPGQGLRLIYYSQIVNDFQKGDIAEGYSVSREKKESFPLTVTSAQKNPTAFYLCASSIETEVEQYFGPGTRLTVL.

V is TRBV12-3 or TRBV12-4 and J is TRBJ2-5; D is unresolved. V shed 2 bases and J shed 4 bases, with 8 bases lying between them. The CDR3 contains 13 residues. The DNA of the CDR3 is TGTGCCAGCAGTTTAATAGGGATAGAGACCCAGTACTTC. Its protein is CASSLIGIETQYF.

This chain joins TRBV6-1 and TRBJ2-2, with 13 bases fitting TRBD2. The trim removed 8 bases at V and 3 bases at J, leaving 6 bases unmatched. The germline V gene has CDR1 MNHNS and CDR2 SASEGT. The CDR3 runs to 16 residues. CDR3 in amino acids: CASGGTSGIDTGELFF. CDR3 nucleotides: TGTGCCAGCGGCGGGACTAGCGGGATAGACACCGGGGAGCTGTTTTTT.

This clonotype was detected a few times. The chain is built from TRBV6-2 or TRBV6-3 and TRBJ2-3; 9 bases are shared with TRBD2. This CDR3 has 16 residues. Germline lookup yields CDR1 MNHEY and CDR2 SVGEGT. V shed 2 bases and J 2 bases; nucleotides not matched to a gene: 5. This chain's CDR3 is CASSYDSSGNTDTQYF. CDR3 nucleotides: TGTGCCAGCAGTTACGATTCTAGCGGGAACACAGATACGCAGTATTTT.

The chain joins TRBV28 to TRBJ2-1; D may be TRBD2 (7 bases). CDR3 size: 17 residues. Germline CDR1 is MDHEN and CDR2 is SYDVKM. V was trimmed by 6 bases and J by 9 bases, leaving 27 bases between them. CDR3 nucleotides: TGTGCCAGCAGCAATGGGAACATATTGGGGAGGGGGAGTGAGCAGTTCTTC. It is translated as CASSNGNILGRGSEQFF.

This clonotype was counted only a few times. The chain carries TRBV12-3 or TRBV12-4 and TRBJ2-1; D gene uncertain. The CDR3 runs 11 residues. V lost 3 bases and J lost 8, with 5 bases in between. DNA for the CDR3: TGTGCCAGCAGTTTGAGGTATGAGCAGTTCTTC. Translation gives CASSLRYEQFF.

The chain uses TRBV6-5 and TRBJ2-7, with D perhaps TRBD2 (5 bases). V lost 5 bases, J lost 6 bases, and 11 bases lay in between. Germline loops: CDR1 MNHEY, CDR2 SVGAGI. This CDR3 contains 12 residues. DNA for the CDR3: TGTGCCAGCAGTCCCACTAGGAGCGAGCAGTACTTC. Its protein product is CASSPTRSEQYF.

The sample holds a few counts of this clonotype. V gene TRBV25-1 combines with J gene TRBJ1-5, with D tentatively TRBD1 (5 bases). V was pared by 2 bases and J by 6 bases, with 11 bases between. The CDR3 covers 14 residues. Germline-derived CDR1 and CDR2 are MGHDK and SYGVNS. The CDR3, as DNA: TGTGCCAGCAGTGAAGGGCAGGGAACTCAGCCCCAGCATTTT. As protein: CASSEGQGTQPQHF.

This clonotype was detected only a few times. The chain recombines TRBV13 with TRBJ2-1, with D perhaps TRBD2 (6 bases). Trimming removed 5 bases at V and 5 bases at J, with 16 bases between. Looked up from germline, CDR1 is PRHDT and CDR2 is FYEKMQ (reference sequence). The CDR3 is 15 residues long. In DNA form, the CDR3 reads TGTGCCAGCAGCCCGCCGGGACTGGGTAACAATGAGCAGTTCTTC. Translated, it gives CASSPPGLGNNEQFF. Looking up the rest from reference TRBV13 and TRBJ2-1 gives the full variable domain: AAGVIQSPRHLIKEKRETATLKCYPIPRHDTVYWYQQGPGQDPQFLISFYEKMQSDKGSIPDRFSAQQFSDYHSELNMSSLELGDSALYFCASSPPGLGNNEQFFGPGTRLTVL.

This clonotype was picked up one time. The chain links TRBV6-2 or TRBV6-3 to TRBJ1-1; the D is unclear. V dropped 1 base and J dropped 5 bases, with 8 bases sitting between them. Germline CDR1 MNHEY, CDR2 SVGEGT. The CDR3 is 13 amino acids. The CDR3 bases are TGTGCCAGCAGTTACTTAGAGAGAACTGAAGCTTTCTTT. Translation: CASSYLERTEAFF.

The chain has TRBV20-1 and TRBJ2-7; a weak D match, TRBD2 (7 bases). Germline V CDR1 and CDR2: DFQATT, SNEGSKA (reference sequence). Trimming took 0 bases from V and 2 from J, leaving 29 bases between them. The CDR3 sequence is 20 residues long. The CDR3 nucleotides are TGCAGTGCTAGAGATCCTTTGGCGCTCTGGGGGGGCGCGTCTACCTACGAGCAGTACTTC. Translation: CSARDPLALWGGASTYEQYF.

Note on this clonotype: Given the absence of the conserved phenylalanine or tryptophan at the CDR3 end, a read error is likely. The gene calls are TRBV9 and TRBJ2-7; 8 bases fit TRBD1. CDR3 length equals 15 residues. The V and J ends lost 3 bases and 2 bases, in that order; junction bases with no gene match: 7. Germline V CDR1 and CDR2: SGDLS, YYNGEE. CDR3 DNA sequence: TGTGCCAGCAGCGGGCAAGACAGGGGACCCTACGAGCAGTACTTA. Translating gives CASSGQDRGPYEQYL.